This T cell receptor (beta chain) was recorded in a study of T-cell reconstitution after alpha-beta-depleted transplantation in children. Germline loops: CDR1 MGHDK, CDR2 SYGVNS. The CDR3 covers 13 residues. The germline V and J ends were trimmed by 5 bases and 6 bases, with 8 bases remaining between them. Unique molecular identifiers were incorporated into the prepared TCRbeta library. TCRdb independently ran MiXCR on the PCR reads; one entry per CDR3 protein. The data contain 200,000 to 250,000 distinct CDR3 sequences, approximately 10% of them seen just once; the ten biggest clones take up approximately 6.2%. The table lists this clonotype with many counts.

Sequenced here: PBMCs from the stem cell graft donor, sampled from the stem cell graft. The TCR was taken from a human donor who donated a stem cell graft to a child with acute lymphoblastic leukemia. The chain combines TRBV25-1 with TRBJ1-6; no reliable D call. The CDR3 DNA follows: TGTGCCAGCAGTCAACATCCTAATTCACCCCTCCACTTT. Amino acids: CASSQHPNSPLHF.